This passage covers 6 T cell receptor beta chains from one sample sequenced in a study of OX40 agonist ivuxolimab in advanced cancers. Libraries were prepared by immunoSEQ multiplex PCR; TCRdb keeps only in-frame clonotypes and omits some of them. This table has roughly 62,000 clones, 80% to 90% appearing once. This material consisted of CD4+ or CD8+ T cells sorted from blood, taken in a trial of the OX40 agonist ivuxolimab. The source of these receptors is an adult with an advanced solid tumor such as melanoma, head and neck, liver or kidney cancer.

V gene TRBV5-1 combines with J gene TRBJ2-1; D is unresolved. Between the trimmed V and J ends, which lost 0 bases and 8 bases, there was a span of 9 bases. The germline CDR1 and CDR2 sequences are SGHRS and YFSETQ. The CDR3 has 13 amino acids. Written as DNA, the CDR3 is TGCGCCAGCAGCTTGGTGGGGTTGCATGAGCAGTTCTTC. Its protein is CASSLVGLHEQFF. The full variable domain, in which reference TRBV5-1 and TRBJ2-1 provide the parts outside the CDR3, is KAGVTQTPRYLIKTRGQQVTLSCSPISGHRSVSWYQQTPGQGLQFLFEYFSETQRNKGNFPGRFSGRQFSNSRSEMNVSTLELGDSALYLCASSLVGLHEQFFGPGTRLTVL.

V gene TRBV19 combines with J gene TRBJ1-5; D is possibly TRBD1 (5 bases). The CDR3 is made up of 13 amino acids. The V end was cut by 8 bases, the J end by 3 bases, with 11 bases between. Germline CDR1 is LNHDA and CDR2 is SQIVND (reference sequence). CDR3 in DNA: TGTGCCAGTTCCAGGGTATACAATCAGCCCCAGCATTTT. Translated, it gives CASSRVYNQPQHF.

The V gene is TRBV5-6, the J gene TRBJ2-5; TRBD1 matches at 7 bases. Germline assignment: CDR1 SGHDT and CDR2 YYEEEE. The V gene end was trimmed by 1 base and the J gene end by 1 base; junction bases not matched to a gene: 4. This CDR3 has 15 residues. Here the CDR3 reads CASSLWQGVQETQYF. The CDR3 region has the DNA TGTGCCAGCAGCTTGTGGCAGGGGGTCCAAGAGACCCAGTACTTC. Using reference TRBV5-6 and TRBJ2-5 for the parts outside the CDR3, the full variable domain is DAGVTQSPTHLIKTRGQQVTLRCSPKSGHDTVSWYQQALGQGPQFIFQYYEEEERQRGNFPDRFSGHQFPNYSSELNVNALLLGDSALYLCASSLWQGVQETQYFGPGTRLLVL.

V and J are TRBV27 and TRBJ1-4; D is unclear. Germline values: CDR1 MNHEY, CDR2 SMNVEV (reference sequence). V gave up 5 bases and J gave up 8 bases, with 3 bases separating them. The CDR3 covers 10 residues. CDR3 region: CASSREKLFF. CDR3 coding DNA: TGTGCCAGCAGTAGGGAAAAACTGTTTTTT.

In DNA form, the CDR3 reads TGTGCCAGCAGCGCCTTAAGGGAAGGTCGTGAAGCTTTCTTT. This encodes CASSALREGREAFF. V and J are TRBV5-6 and TRBJ1-1; D is uncertain. This CDR3 region has 14 residues. Trimming left V 4 bases short and J 7 bases short, with 17 bases between. The germline gives CDR1 SGHDT, CDR2 YYEEEE.

The chain employs TRBV9 and TRBJ1-1; a weak D match, TRBD1 (5 bases). Deletions cut 4 bases from V and 3 bases from J, with 16 bases between. CDR3 length: 15 residues. CDR1 SGDLS and CDR2 YYNGEE come from the germline V gene. The CDR3 region is CASSPPRGTYTEAFF. The CDR3 nucleotides are TGTGCCAGCAGCCCACCTAGGGGTACGTACACTGAAGCTTTCTTT.